A single sample gave rise to the 13 T cell receptor beta chains below, sequenced in a study of blood T cells in healthy people across ages. With a J-beta primer mix and a sample-barcoded 5' primer, a second PCR ran 7 to 11 cycles. TCRdb reanalysed the 5' RACE reads using MiXCR and keeps one entry per CDR3 protein. The sample lists approximately 1.5 million distinct CDR3 sequences; around 36% were seen once. The specimen was blood. The receptor source for this set is a woman aged 30 to 39 in good health.

V usage is TRBV12-3 or TRBV12-4 and J usage is TRBJ2-7; maybe TRBD1 (6 bases). This CDR3 spans 14 amino acids. V was trimmed by 6 bases and J by 0 bases, leaving 12 bases between them. CDR3 sequence (DNA): TGTGCCAGCAGCAAGGGGGACCTCTCCTACGAGCAGTACTTC. Translated: CASSKGDLSYEQYF.

This clonotype has a handful of counts. The CDR3 is CASSQDLGGQDTQYF. CDR3 nucleotides: TGCGCCAGCAGCCAAGATTTAGGGGGGCAGGATACGCAGTATTTT. The chain couples TRBV4-1 to TRBJ2-3; TRBD1 or TRBD2 may be the D gene (6 bases each). V was clipped by 0 bases and J by 6 bases, with 13 bases between them. CDR1 MGHRA and CDR2 YSYEKL come from the germline V gene. CDR3 length: 15 amino acids.

V is TRBV12-3 or TRBV12-4 and J is TRBJ1-2; D remains ambiguous. The CDR3 is 15 amino acids. V shed 6 bases and J shed 6 bases, with 20 bases lying between them. The CDR3 sequence is CASRPSGPGSDGYTF. CDR3 bases: TGTGCCAGCAGACCGTCCGGCCCGGGGTCGGATGGCTACACCTTC.

This chain uses TRBV28 with TRBJ1-2; maybe TRBD1 (5 bases). The V end lost 7 bases, the J end lost 3 bases, and 15 bases lay between the germline ends. From germline, CDR1 is MDHEN and CDR2 SYDVKM. This CDR3 comprises 14 residues. The DNA for the CDR3 is TGTGCCAGCAACCCTGGGGCAGCACACTATGGCTACACCTTC. As protein: CASNPGAAHYGYTF.

This clonotype was counted a few times. The V call is TRBV4-1, the J call TRBJ2-7; TRBD1 aligns across 10 bases. Germline CDR1 reads MGHRA; CDR2 reads YSYEKL. V dropped 2 bases and J dropped 2; count of bases not matched to a gene: 6. CDR3 size: 16 residues. The CDR3 nucleotides read TGCGCCAGCAGCCAAACCGGGACAGGGGCCCCCTACGAGCAGTACTTC. It encodes CASSQTGTGAPYEQYF.

With respect to this clonotype: It is likely a read error, because the conserved phenylalanine at the end of the CDR3 is missing. The chain has TRBV7-2 and TRBJ1-2, with D perhaps TRBD1 (5 bases). The CDR3 runs to 13 residues. From germline, CDR1 is SGHTA and CDR2 FQGNSA. The V and J ends lost 7 bases and 1 base respectively, with 10 bases between them. The chain's CDR3 is CASTGGNNYGYTI. The CDR3 bases are TGTGCCAGCACGGGGGGAAATAACTATGGCTACACCATC.

The rearrangement links TRBV27 to TRBJ2-7, with 7 bases identical to TRBD1. V gave up 3 bases and J gave up 9 bases; unmatched junction bases: 14. The CDR3 consists of 15 residues. Germline V gives CDR1 MNHEY, CDR2 SMNVEV (reference sequence). CDR3 DNA: TGTGCCAGCAGTTTCTTAGGGGGCCTTTTCTATGGGCAGTACTTC. Translating it yields CASSFLGGLFYGQYF.

This clonotype was found a few times. This sequence joins TRBV7-2 and TRBJ2-4; no firm D call. This CDR3 spans 15 amino acids. Germline V CDR1 and CDR2: SGHTA, FQGNSA. The V end lost 1 base, the J end lost 3 bases, and 10 bases lay between the germline ends. The CDR3 DNA is TGTGCCAGCAGCTTAGAGAGTCTGGGCAAAAACATTCAGTACTTC. The encoded protein is CASSLESLGKNIQYF.

The table lists this clonotype with a few counts. V is TRBV9 and J is TRBJ2-3, with 11 bases fitting TRBD1. In germline, CDR1 is SGDLS, CDR2 YYNGEE. The CDR3 has 15 amino acids. V was pared by 0 bases and J by 6 bases, with 3 bases of the junction left unmatched. This chain's CDR3 is CASSVGDRGRDTQYF. CDR3 in DNA: TGTGCCAGCAGCGTAGGGGACAGGGGGAGGGATACGCAGTATTTT.

This chain links TRBV5-1 with TRBJ2-7; D is ambiguous. The CDR3 runs 16 residues. V was clipped by 0 bases and J by 3 bases, with 16 bases between them. Germline CDR1 SGHRS, CDR2 YFSETQ. CDR3 nucleotide sequence: TGCGCCAGCAGCTTGGGCGTAGCCGGAGAGAACTACGAGCAGTACTTC. Translated, it gives CASSLGVAGENYEQYF.

This clonotype was counted only a few times. The CDR3 DNA follows: TGCGCCAGCAGCCATCCGAATTCACCCCTCCACTTT. Amino acids: CASSHPNSPLHF. V usage is TRBV4-1 and J usage is TRBJ1-6; D not resolved. Trimming stripped 3 bases from V and 7 bases from J, with 4 bases between. The germline V gene has CDR1 MGHRA and CDR2 YSYEKL. The CDR3 sequence is 12 residues long.

The chain employs TRBV11-2 and TRBJ1-1, with 10 positions matching TRBD1. The length of the CDR3 is 13 residues. Germline CDR1 reads SGHAT; CDR2 reads FQNNGV. V lost 1 base and J lost 10; bases outside the gene matches: 3. The CDR3 DNA reads as TGTGCCAGCAGCTTAGGGGACAGGGGTATAGCTTTCTTT. This gives the protein CASSLGDRGIAFF.

This chain joins TRBV12-3 or TRBV12-4 and TRBJ2-5, with 9 bases that match TRBD2. This CDR3 spans 15 amino acids. V shed 6 bases and J 5 bases; nucleotides not matched to a gene: 10. The CDR3, as DNA: TGTGCCAGCAGCTACGATTTTGCGGGAGGGGAGACCCAGTACTTC. It is translated as CASSYDFAGGETQYF.